The sequence of this T cell receptor (beta chain) was determined in a study of Ad26.COV2.S vaccination and SARS-CoV-2 variants. Profiled with immunoSEQ multiplex PCR; TCRdb holds only in-frame clones, not every one. The sample yields about 350,000 clones, 70% to 90% seen once. This sample's treatment: around 19 received Ad26.COV2.S at low or high dose, single or two shots; several received placebo; per-sample allocation not given. Sampling was done on day 63 after the first vaccine or placebo injection. Germline CDR1 reads MGHRA; CDR2 reads YSYEKL. This CDR3 has 16 amino acids. Unmatched junction bases numbered 7, after V lost 2 bases and J lost 7 bases. This clone was seen at least ten times.

This TCR was recovered from a person aged 18-60 years who received the Ad26.COV2.S COVID-19 vaccine or a placebo. Here the sequenced sample was peripheral blood, taken in a trial of Ad26.COV2.S vaccine versus placebo. The chain couples TRBV4-1 to TRBJ1-6; TRBD1 matches at 8 bases. The CDR3 sequence: CASSQRWTGLNSPLHF. The CDR3 region has the DNA TGCGCCAGCAGCCAACGATGGACAGGGTTGAATTCACCCCTCCACTTT.